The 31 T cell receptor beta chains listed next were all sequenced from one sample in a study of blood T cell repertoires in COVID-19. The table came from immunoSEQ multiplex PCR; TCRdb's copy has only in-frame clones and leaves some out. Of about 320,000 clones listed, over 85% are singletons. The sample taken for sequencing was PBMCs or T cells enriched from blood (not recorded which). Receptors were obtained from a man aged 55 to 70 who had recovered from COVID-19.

CDR3 region: CAIRVVGTGNTDTQYF. The CDR3 nucleotides read TGTGCCATCAGGGTGGTGGGGACAGGGAACACAGATACGCAGTATTTT. V and J are TRBV10-3 and TRBJ2-3; 9 nucleotides line up with TRBD1. This CDR3 comprises 16 residues. Germline CDR1 and CDR2: ENHRY and SYGVKD. J was trimmed by 2 bases and V by 6 bases; bases with no gene match: 9.

CDR3 bases: TGTGCCAGCAGCCCGGACTGGTACGAGCAGTACTTC. As protein: CASSPDWYEQYF. The V and J genes are TRBV6-5 and TRBJ2-7, with D tentatively TRBD2 (5 bases). The CDR3 contains 12 residues. Trimming shortened V by 6 bases and J by 4 bases, and 10 bases separated the two germline ends. CDR1 is MNHEY, CDR2 SVGAGI, per germline.

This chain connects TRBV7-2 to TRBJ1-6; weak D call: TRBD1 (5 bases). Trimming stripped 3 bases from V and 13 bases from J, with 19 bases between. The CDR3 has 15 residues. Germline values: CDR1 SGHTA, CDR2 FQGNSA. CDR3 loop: CASSLPLGSGPPLHF. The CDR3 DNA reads TGTGCCAGCAGCTTGCCCCTTGGTTCAGGGCCCCCCCTCCACTTT.

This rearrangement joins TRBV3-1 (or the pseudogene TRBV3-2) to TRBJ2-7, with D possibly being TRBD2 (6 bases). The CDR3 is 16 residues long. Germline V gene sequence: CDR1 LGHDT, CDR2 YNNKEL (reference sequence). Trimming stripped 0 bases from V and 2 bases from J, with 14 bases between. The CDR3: CASSQDFSSVTYEQYF. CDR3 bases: TGTGCCAGCAGCCAAGACTTCTCTAGCGTAACCTACGAGCAGTACTTC.

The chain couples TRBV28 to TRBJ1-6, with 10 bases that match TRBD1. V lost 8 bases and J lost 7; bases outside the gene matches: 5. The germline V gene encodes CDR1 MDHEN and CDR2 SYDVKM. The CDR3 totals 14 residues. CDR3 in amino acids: CASRDRGRNSPLHF. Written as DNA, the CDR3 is TGTGCCAGCCGGGACAGGGGTAGAAATTCACCCCTCCACTTT.

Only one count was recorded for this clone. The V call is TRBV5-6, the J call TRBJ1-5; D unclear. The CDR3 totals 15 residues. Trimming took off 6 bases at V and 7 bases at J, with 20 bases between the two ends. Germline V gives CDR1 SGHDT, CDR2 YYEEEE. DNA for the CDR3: TGTGCCAGCATGGAGGGTCCGGCTGAATTGCAGCCCCAGCATTTT. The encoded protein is CASMEGPAELQPQHF.

As DNA, the CDR3 is TGTGCCAGCATTAGAAGCGGGCGCGGACAAGAGACCCAGTACTTC. Translation gives CASIRSGRGQETQYF. This chain links TRBV6-5 with TRBJ2-5, with D perhaps TRBD2 (6 bases). Germline CDR1 and CDR2: MNHEY and SVGAGI. The CDR3 is made up of 15 amino acids. Trimming stripped 7 bases from V and 2 bases from J, with 17 bases between.

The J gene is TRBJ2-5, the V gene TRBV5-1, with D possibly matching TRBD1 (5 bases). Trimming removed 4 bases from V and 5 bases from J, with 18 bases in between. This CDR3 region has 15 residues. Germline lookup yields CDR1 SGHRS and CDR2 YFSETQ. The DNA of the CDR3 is TGCGCCAGCAGCCCTGACAGAGGCATTACGGAGACCCAGTACTTC. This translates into CASSPDRGITETQYF. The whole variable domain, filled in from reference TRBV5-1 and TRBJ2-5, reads KAGVTQTPRYLIKTRGQQVTLSCSPISGHRSVSWYQQTPGQGLQFLFEYFSETQRNKGNFPGRFSGRQFSNSRSEMNVSTLELGDSALYLCASSPDRGITETQYFGPGTRLLVL.

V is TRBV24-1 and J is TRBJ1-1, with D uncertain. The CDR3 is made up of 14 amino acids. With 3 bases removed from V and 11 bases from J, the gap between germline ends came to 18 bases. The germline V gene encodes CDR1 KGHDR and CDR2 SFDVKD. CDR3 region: CATSDPALPGEAFF. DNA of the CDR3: TGTGCCACCAGTGATCCCGCCCTTCCGGGTGAGGCTTTCTTT.

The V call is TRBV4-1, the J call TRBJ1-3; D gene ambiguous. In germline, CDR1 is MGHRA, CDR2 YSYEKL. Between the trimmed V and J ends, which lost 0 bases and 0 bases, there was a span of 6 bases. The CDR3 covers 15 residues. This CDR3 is CASSQDLFSGNTIYF. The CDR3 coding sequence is TGCGCCAGCAGCCAAGACCTATTCTCTGGAAACACCATATATTTT.

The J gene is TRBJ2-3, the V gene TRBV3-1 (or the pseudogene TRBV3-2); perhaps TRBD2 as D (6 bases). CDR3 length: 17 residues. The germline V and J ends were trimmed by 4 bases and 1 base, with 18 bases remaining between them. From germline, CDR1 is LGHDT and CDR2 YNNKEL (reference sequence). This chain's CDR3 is CASSLTLGLLGTDTQYF. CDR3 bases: TGTGCCAGCAGCCTTACCCTAGGACTACTTGGCACAGATACGCAGTATTTT.

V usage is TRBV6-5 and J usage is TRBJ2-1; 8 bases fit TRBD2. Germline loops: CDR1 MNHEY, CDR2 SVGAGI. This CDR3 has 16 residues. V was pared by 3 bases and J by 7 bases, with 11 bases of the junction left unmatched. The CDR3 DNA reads TGTGCCAGCAGTTATAACACGGGAGGGCGTTTTAATGAGCAGTTCTTC. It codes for CASSYNTGGRFNEQFF.

The CDR3 loop is CASSPSLSVNQPQHF. CDR3 DNA: TGTGCCAGCTCACCCTCTCTTTCGGTGAATCAGCCCCAGCATTTT. The chain links TRBV18 to TRBJ1-5; no definite D call. CDR1 KGHSH and CDR2 LQKENI come from the germline V gene. The CDR3 extends over 15 amino acids. The V end lost 3 bases, the J end lost 4 bases, and 13 bases lay between the germline ends. Together with reference TRBV18 and TRBJ1-5, the CDR3 gives the full variable domain: NAGVMQNPRHLVRRRGQEARLRCSPMKGHSHVYWYRQLPEEGLKFMVYLQKENIIDESGMPKERFSAEFPKEGPSILRIQQVVRGDSAAYFCASSPSLSVNQPQHFGDGTRLSIL.

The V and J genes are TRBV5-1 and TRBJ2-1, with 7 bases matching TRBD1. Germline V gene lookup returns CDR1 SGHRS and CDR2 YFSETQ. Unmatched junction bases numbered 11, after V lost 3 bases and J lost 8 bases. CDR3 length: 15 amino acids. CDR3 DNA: TGCGCCAGCAGCTCCACAGGGGATGTCTTGGATGAGCAGTTCTTC. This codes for CASSSTGDVLDEQFF.

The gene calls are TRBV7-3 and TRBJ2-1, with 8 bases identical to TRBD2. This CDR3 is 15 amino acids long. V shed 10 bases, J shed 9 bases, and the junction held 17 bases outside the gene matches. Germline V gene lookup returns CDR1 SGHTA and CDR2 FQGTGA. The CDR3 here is CATAGGGTRGGEQFF. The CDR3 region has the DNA TGTGCCACCGCGGGGGGCGGGACCCGCGGGGGTGAGCAGTTCTTC.

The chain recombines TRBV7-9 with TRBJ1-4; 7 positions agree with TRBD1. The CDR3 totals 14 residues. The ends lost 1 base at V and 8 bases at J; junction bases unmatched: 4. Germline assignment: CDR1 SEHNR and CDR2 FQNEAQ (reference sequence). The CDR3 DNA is TGTGCCAGCAGCTTAGGACAGGGATACGAAAAACTGTTTTTT. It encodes CASSLGQGYEKLFF.

The CDR3 loop is CASSPRGTGANVLTF. The CDR3 DNA follows: TGTGCCAGCAGCCCTAGGGGTACTGGGGCCAACGTCCTGACTTTC. This sequence joins TRBV5-4 and TRBJ2-6, with TRBD1 as a possible D gene (5 bases). This CDR3 is built from 15 residues. CDR1 is SGHNT, CDR2 YYREEE, per germline (reference sequence). V lost 4 bases, J lost 2 bases, and 10 bases lay in between.

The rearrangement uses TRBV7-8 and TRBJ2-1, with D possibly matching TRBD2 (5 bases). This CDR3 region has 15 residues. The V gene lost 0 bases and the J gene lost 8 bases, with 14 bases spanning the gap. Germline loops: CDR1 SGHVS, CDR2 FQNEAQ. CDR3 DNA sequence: TGTGCCAGCAGCTTAGCGACCGCGGGTCTCGATGAGCAGTTCTTC. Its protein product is CASSLATAGLDEQFF.

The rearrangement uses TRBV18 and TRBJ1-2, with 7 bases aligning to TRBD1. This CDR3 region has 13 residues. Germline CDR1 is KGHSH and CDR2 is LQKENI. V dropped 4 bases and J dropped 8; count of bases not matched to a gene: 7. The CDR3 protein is CASSLRQGDGYTF. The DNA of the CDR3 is TGTGCCAGCTCACTTCGACAGGGCGACGGCTACACCTTC.

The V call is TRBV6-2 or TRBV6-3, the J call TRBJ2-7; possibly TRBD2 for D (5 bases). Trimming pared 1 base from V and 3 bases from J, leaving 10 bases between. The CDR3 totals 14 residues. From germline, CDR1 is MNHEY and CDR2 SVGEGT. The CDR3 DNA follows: TGTGCCAGCAGTTACTACCCCGGACTCTACGAGCAGTACTTC. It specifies CASSYYPGLYEQYF.

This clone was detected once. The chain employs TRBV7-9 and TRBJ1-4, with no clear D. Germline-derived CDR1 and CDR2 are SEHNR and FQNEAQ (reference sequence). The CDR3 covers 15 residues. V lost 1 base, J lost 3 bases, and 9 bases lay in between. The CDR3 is CASSLDRYSNEKLFF. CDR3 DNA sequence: TGTGCCAGCAGCTTAGATCGGTACTCTAATGAAAAACTGTTTTTT.

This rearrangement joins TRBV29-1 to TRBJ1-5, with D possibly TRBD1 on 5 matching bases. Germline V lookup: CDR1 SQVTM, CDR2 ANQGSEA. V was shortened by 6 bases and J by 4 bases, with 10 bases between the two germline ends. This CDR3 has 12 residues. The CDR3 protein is CSVGGTNQPQHF. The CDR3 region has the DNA TGCAGCGTCGGGGGGACGAATCAGCCCCAGCATTTT.

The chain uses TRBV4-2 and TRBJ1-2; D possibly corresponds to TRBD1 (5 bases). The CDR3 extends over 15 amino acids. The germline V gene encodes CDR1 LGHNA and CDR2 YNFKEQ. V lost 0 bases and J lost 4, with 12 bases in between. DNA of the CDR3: TGTGCCAGCAGCCAAGACGACAGCAAACCCTATGGCTACACCTTC. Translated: CASSQDDSKPYGYTF.

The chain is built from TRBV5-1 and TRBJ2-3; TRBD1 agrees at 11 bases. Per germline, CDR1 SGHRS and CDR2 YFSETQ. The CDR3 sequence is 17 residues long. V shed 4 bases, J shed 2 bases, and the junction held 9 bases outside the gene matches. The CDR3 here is CASSMTGTGGFTDTQYF. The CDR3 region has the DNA TGCGCCAGCAGCATGACCGGGACAGGGGGTTTCACAGATACGCAGTATTTT.

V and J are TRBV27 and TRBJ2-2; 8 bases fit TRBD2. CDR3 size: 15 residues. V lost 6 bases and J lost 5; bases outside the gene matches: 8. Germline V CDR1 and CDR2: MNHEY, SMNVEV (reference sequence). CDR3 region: CASRFSGGRTGELFF. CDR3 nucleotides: TGTGCCAGCAGGTTTTCGGGAGGGCGGACCGGGGAGCTGTTTTTT.

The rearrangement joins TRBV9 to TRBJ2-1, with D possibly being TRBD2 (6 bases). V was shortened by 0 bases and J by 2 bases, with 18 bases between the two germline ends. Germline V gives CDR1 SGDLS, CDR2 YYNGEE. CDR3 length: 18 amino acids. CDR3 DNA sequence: TGTGCCAGCAGCGTAGCTAGCACTAGCAGGGCTACCTACAATGAGCAGTTCTTC. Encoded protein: CASSVASTSRATYNEQFF.

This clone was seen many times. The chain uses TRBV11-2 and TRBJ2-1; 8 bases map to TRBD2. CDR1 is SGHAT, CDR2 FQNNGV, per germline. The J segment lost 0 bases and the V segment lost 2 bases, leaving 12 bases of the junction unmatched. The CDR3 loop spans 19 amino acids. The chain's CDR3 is CASSLIASGHARSYNEQFF. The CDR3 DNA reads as TGTGCCAGCAGCTTAATCGCTAGCGGGCACGCACGCTCCTACAATGAGCAGTTCTTC.

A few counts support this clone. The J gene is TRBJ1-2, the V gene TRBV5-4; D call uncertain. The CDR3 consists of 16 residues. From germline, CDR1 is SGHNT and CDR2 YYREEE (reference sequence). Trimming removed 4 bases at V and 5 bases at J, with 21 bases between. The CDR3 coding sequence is TGTGCCAGCAGCCCGCCGGGGTCGGAGACTAGGTATGGCTACACCTTC. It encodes CASSPPGSETRYGYTF.

In nucleotides, the CDR3 is TGTGCCAGCACCCGATCGGGCGGGATGAACACTGAAGCTTTCTTT. The encoded protein is CASTRSGGMNTEAFF. This sequence joins TRBV3-1 (or the pseudogene TRBV3-2) and TRBJ1-1; no clear D. Germline loops: CDR1 LGHDT, CDR2 YNNKEL (reference sequence). The CDR3 length is 15 residues. Trimming removed 7 bases at V and 0 bases at J, with 15 bases between.

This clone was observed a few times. The CDR3 DNA is TGTGCCAGCTCACCACCGCACGGACAGGGGGCCTACGAGCAGTACTTC. Encoded protein: CASSPPHGQGAYEQYF. This sequence joins TRBV18 and TRBJ2-7; 10 nucleotides line up with TRBD1. The CDR3 has 16 residues. Per the germline V gene, CDR1 is KGHSH and CDR2 is LQKENI. Losses at the gene ends were 0 bases for V and 2 bases for J; bases not matched to a gene: 4.

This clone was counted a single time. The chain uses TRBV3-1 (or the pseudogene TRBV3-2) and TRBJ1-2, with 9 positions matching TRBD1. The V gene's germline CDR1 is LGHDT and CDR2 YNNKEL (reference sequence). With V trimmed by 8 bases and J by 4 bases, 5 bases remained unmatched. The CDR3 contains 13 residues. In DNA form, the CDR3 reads TGTGCCAGCGGGGAGGACAGGGGCTATGGCTACACCTTC. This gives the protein CASGEDRGYGYTF.